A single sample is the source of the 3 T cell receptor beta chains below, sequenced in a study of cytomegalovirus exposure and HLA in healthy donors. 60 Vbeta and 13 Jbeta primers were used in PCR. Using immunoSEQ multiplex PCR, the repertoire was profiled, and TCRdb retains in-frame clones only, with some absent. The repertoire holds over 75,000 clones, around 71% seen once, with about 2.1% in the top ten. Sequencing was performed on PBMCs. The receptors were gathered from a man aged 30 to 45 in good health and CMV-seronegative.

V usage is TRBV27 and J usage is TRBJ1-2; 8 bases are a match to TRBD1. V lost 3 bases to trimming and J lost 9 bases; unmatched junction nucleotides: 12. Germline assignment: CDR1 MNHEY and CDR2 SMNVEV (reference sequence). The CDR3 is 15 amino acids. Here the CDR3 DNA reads TGTGCCAGCAGTTTCCGGACTGGACAGGGCTTGAGCTACACCTTC. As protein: CASSFRTGQGLSYTF.

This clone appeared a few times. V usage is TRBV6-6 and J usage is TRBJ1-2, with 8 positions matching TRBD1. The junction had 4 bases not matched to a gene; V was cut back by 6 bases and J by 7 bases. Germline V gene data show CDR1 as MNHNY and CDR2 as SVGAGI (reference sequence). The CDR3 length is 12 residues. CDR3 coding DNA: TGTGCCAGCAGCCAAGGACAGGGTGGCTACACCTTC. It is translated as CASSQGQGGYTF.

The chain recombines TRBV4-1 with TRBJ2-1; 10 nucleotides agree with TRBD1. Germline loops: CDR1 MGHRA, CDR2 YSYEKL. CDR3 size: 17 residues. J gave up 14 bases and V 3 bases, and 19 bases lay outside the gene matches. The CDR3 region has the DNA TGCGCCAGCAGCCAGGCCGGGACAGGGGTGGGATATGAGGTGAAGTTCTTC. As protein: CASSQAGTGVGYEVKFF.